One sample yielded the 9 T cell receptor beta chains listed below, sequenced in a study of beta chain features in type 1 diabetes. cDNA synthesis used the whole RNA isolate, giving expressed TCRB sequences. Only in-frame clones appear in the TCRdb table, and some are missing; sequencing was by immunoSEQ multiplex PCR. The sample has around 300,000 clones; about 11% are singletons. The specimen sequenced was naive CD4+ T cells from blood. The receptors derive from a young woman in good health.

The chain combines TRBV4-2 with TRBJ2-2, with 13 bases fitting TRBD2. The CDR3 runs to 18 residues. V gave up 2 bases and J gave up 3 bases; unmatched junction bases: 6. CDR1 LGHNA and CDR2 YNFKEQ come from the germline V gene. The CDR3 here is CASSQPGLAGVDTGELFF. The CDR3, as DNA: TGTGCCAGCAGCCAACCCGGACTAGCGGGAGTCGACACCGGGGAGCTGTTTTTT.

This clone showed up just a few times. The chain has TRBV19 and TRBJ2-7; 7 nucleotides line up with TRBD1. Trimming removed 4 bases from V and 4 bases from J; junction bases left unmatched: 7. CDR1 and CDR2 from the germline V gene are LNHDA and SQIVND (reference sequence). CDR3 length: 14 amino acids. The CDR3 region has the DNA TGTGCCAGTAGTACCGGGGACAGTACTTACGAGCAGTACTTC. Protein sequence: CASSTGDSTYEQYF. The whole variable domain, filled in from reference TRBV19 and TRBJ2-7, reads DGGITQSPKYLFRKEGQNVTLSCEQNLNHDAMYWYRQDPGQGLRLIYYSQIVNDFQKGDIAEGYSVSREKKESFPLTVTSAQKNPTAFYLCASSTGDSTYEQYFGPGTRLTVT.

The rearrangement uses TRBV4-1 and TRBJ2-5; no clear D gene. The V end was cut by 1 base, the J end by 1 base, with 7 bases between. CDR1 is MGHRA, CDR2 YSYEKL, per germline. The CDR3 runs 14 residues. For the CDR3, the DNA is TGCGCCAGCAGCCAAGTACATGCCCAAGAGACCCAGTACTTC. Its translation: CASSQVHAQETQYF.

The chain combines TRBV27 with TRBJ2-5; no reliable D call. This CDR3 is 14 amino acids long. V lost 8 bases and J 5 bases, leaving 18 bases between the germline ends. Germline loops: CDR1 MNHEY, CDR2 SMNVEV (reference sequence). In DNA, the CDR3 is TGTGCCAGCTTCCCCTTTCTAGAAGTTGAGACCCAGTACTTC. Residues: CASFPFLEVETQYF.

The chain carries TRBV4-3 and TRBJ2-3, with 9 nucleotides matching TRBD1. CDR1 and CDR2 from the germline V gene are LGHNA and YSLEER. The CDR3 spans 15 residues. Losses at the gene ends were 5 bases for V and 1 base for J; bases not matched to a gene: 4. The CDR3 spells CASSLDRGGTDTQYF. For the CDR3, the DNA is TGCGCCAGCAGCTTAGACAGGGGGGGCACAGATACGCAGTATTTT.

This clone was detected a few times. This sequence joins TRBV11-2 and TRBJ2-7; 10 positions agree with TRBD1. The J segment lost 0 bases and the V segment lost 5 bases, leaving 4 bases of the junction unmatched. This CDR3 contains 15 residues. Germline values: CDR1 SGHAT, CDR2 FQNNGV. The CDR3 loop is CASSPDRGPSYEQYF. The CDR3 DNA reads as TGTGCCAGCAGCCCAGACAGGGGGCCCTCCTACGAGCAGTACTTC. Using reference TRBV11-2 and TRBJ2-7 for the parts outside the CDR3, the full variable domain is EAGVAQSPRYKIIEKRQSVAFWCNPISGHATLYWYQQILGQGPKLLIQFQNNGVVDDSQLPKDRFSAERLKGVDSTLKIQPAKLEDSAVYLCASSPDRGPSYEQYFGPGTRLTVT.

This chain uses TRBV2 with TRBJ2-3, with TRBD2 matching over 12 bases. V dropped 7 bases and J dropped 0; count of bases not matched to a gene: 14. There are 19 residues in the CDR3. Germline V CDR1 and CDR2: SNHLY, FYNNEI. In nucleotides, the CDR3 is TGTGCCAGCATCCTAATCGGACTAGCGGGGAAGCCTAGCACAGATACGCAGTATTTT. This encodes CASILIGLAGKPSTDTQYF.

In DNA form, the CDR3 reads TGTGCCATCAGCTACAGGGAGACTTCCTACAATGAGCAGTTCTTC. Translation: CAISYRETSYNEQFF. The gene calls are TRBV10-3 and TRBJ2-1; D possibly corresponds to TRBD1 (6 bases). The CDR3 is 15 amino acids. The ends were cut back, 6 bases at V and 1 base at J, with 13 bases in the middle. Germline-derived CDR1 and CDR2 are ENHRY and SYGVKD.

The chain couples TRBV11-2 to TRBJ2-3; possible D gene TRBD2, 6 bases. CDR3 length: 15 residues. With 4 bases removed from V and 3 bases from J, the gap between germline ends came to 14 bases. Germline CDR1 is SGHAT and CDR2 is FQNNGV. The CDR3 nucleotides read TGTGCCAGCAGCTGGGAGGCTAGCGTTACAGATACGCAGTATTTT. Protein product: CASSWEASVTDTQYF.